The 23 T cell receptor beta chains below come from one sample, sequenced in a study of blood T cells in healthy people across ages. Alongside a J-beta primer mix, a sample-barcoded 5' primer served in a second PCR lasting about 7 to 12 cycles. TCRdb independently ran MiXCR on the 5' RACE reads; one entry per CDR3 protein. The sample lists some 1.5 million distinct CDR3 sequences; 25% to 30% were seen once. Sequencing input: blood. The receptors here all came from a woman between 25 and 40 years old in good health.

The sample holds a few counts of this clonotype. This sequence joins TRBV7-2 and TRBJ2-7; 14 nucleotides agree with TRBD2. The CDR3 has 16 amino acids. CDR1 is SGHTA and CDR2 is FQGNSA in the germline V gene. V dropped 2 bases and J dropped 6; count of bases not matched to a gene: 6. CDR3 residues: CASSLTPGLAGVEQYF. The CDR3 nucleotides read TGTGCCAGCAGCTTAACCCCGGGACTAGCGGGAGTCGAGCAGTACTTC. The full variable domain, its missing parts supplied by reference TRBV7-2 and TRBJ2-7, is GAGVSQSPSNKVTEKGKDVELRCDPISGHTALYWYRQSLGQGLEFLIYFQGNSAPDKSGLPSDRFSAERTGGSVSTLTIQRTQQEDSAVYLCASSLTPGLAGVEQYFGPGTRLTVT.

This chain uses TRBV7-2 with TRBJ2-1, with D unclear. The CDR3 covers 12 residues. With 6 bases removed from V and 6 bases from J, the gap between germline ends came to 9 bases. From germline, CDR1 is SGHTA and CDR2 FQGNSA. The CDR3, as DNA: TGTGCCAGCAGTTATTTCCCCAATGAGCAGTTCTTC. Translation: CASSYFPNEQFF.

The V and J genes are TRBV7-2 and TRBJ2-3, with 10 nucleotides matching TRBD2. The CDR3 extends over 17 amino acids. CDR1 and CDR2 from the germline V gene are SGHTA and FQGNSA. V lost 2 bases to trimming and J lost 4 bases; unmatched junction nucleotides: 9. CDR3 nucleotides: TGTGCCAGCAGCTTAAGCCCTAGCGGGAGTGGTGCAGATACGCAGTATTTT. Protein sequence: CASSLSPSGSGADTQYF.

This clonotype has only a few counts. V gene TRBV27 combines with J gene TRBJ1-1, with unresolved D. Germline V lookup: CDR1 MNHEY, CDR2 SMNVEV (reference sequence). Trimming left V 1 base short and J 0 bases short, with 3 bases between. This CDR3 is built from 13 residues. This chain's CDR3 is CASSLLLNTEAFF. CDR3 bases: TGTGCCAGCAGTTTATTATTGAACACTGAAGCTTTCTTT.

The chain is built from TRBV7-9 and TRBJ2-1; D is undetermined. The CDR3 runs to 15 residues. Per the germline V gene, CDR1 is SEHNR and CDR2 is FQNEAQ (reference sequence). Trimming removed 0 bases at V and 2 bases at J, with 8 bases between. This CDR3 is CASSLADGPYNEQFF. In DNA, the CDR3 is TGTGCCAGCAGCTTAGCGGACGGACCCTACAATGAGCAGTTCTTC.

To note about this clonotype: Given a much more abundant clone one base away, this may be a read error. This rearrangement joins TRBV7-2 to TRBJ2-7; D may match TRBD1 or TRBD2 (5 bases each). The CDR3 extends over 15 amino acids. V shed 0 bases and J shed 5 bases, with 14 bases lying between them. Germline CDR1 reads SGHTA; CDR2 reads FQGNSA. Written as DNA, the CDR3 is TGTGCCAGCAGCTTAGCCTGGGGGAGCAGCAACGAGCAGTACTTC. As protein: CASSLAWGSSNEQYF.

This clonotype was counted only a few times. This chain uses TRBV12-3 or TRBV12-4 with TRBJ2-1, with 11 bases fitting TRBD2. The trim removed 5 bases at V and 10 bases at J, leaving 7 bases unmatched. The CDR3 is made up of 14 amino acids. CDR3: CASSSSGGAREQFF. As DNA, the CDR3 is TGTGCCAGCAGTAGTAGCGGGGGGGCCCGCGAGCAGTTCTTC.

This chain links TRBV7-9 with TRBJ1-4; 7 positions agree with TRBD1. V lost 4 bases and J lost 5; bases outside the gene matches: 4. CDR3 length equals 14 residues. Germline lookup yields CDR1 SEHNR and CDR2 FQNEAQ (reference sequence). The CDR3 protein is CASSSSTGNEKLFF. The CDR3 DNA follows: TGTGCCAGCAGCTCCTCGACAGGGAATGAAAAACTGTTTTTT.

The rearrangement links TRBV7-9 to TRBJ2-1; 7 nucleotides match TRBD2. The V gene's germline CDR1 is SEHNR and CDR2 FQNEAQ (reference sequence). V was pared by 5 bases and J by 2 bases, with 6 bases of the junction left unmatched. The CDR3 length is 15 residues. The CDR3 DNA reads as TGTGCCAGCAGCCCGGGGGGTCTGGCCTACAATGAGCAGTTCTTC. Translation gives CASSPGGLAYNEQFF.

This clonotype occurred a few times. The V call is TRBV7-2, the J call TRBJ1-2, with a possible D match to TRBD1 (5 bases). This CDR3 contains 15 residues. Germline CDR1 SGHTA, CDR2 FQGNSA. V gave up 1 base and J gave up 8 bases, with 17 bases separating them. CDR3 residues: CASSLVGRAAGGYTF. As DNA, the CDR3 is TGTGCCAGCAGCTTAGTAGGCAGGGCTGCTGGGGGCTACACCTTC.

This chain links TRBV20-1 with TRBJ2-1; D may correspond to TRBD1 or TRBD2 (7 bases each). CDR3 length equals 14 residues. Germline lookup yields CDR1 DFQATT and CDR2 SNEGSKA (reference sequence). In nucleotides, the CDR3 is TGCGGGACAGAAGTAGGGGGGGGGTACAATGAGCAGTTCTTC. Translating gives CGTEVGGGYNEQFF.

In regard to this clonotype: This sequence may be a read error, since a much larger clone differs from it by one base. V gene TRBV29-1 combines with J gene TRBJ1-2; unclear D gene. The V gene's germline CDR1 is SQVTM and CDR2 ANQGSEA. The CDR3 length is 11 residues. V was cut by 7 bases and J by 7 bases, with 13 bases left in between. The CDR3: CSAGTTSGYTF. The CDR3 DNA reads TGCAGCGCCGGCACGACCAGTGGCTACACCTTC.

The V call is TRBV3-1, the J call TRBJ2-7; TRBD2 matches at 8 bases. Germline V CDR1 and CDR2: LGHDT, YNNKEL (reference sequence). The CDR3 totals 15 residues. The V gene end was trimmed by 0 bases and the J gene end by 4 bases; junction bases not matched to a gene: 5. The CDR3 loop reads CASSQDIAGRYEQYF. CDR3 sequence (DNA): TGTGCCAGCAGCCAAGACATAGCGGGACGATACGAGCAGTACTTC.

This clonotype came up a few times. The gene calls are TRBV11-2 and TRBJ1-1, with TRBD1 matching over 7 bases. The CDR3 is 15 residues long. Trimming at V came to 5 bases and at J to 3 bases, leaving 9 bases not matched to a gene. Per the germline V gene, CDR1 is SGHAT and CDR2 is FQNNGV. The CDR3 loop is CASSVQKTGDTEAFF. Written as DNA, the CDR3 is TGTGCCAGCAGCGTACAAAAAACAGGGGACACTGAAGCTTTCTTT.

This chain connects TRBV29-1 to TRBJ2-3; D is possibly TRBD2 (6 bases). V shed 7 bases and J shed 10 bases, with 21 bases lying between them. Germline V gene data show CDR1 as SQVTM and CDR2 as ANQGSEA. The CDR3 length is 13 residues. The CDR3 sequence: CSGQPEGLDPQYF. The CDR3 DNA sequence: TGCAGCGGTCAACCGGAGGGGCTAGACCCGCAGTATTTT.

For this clonotype: A single base separates this from a much larger clone, so it may be a read error. This chain uses TRBV12-3 or TRBV12-4 with TRBJ2-1; D unresolved. There are 13 residues in the CDR3. Trimming stripped 4 bases from V and 10 bases from J, with 14 bases between. Written as DNA, the CDR3 is TGTGCCAGCAGTTACACTACAGTCTACGAGCAGTTCTTC. Translation: CASSYTTVYEQFF.

This chain uses TRBV7-2 with TRBJ1-6; 8 bases match TRBD1. Germline CDR1 and CDR2: SGHTA and FQGNSA. The CDR3 has 16 residues. The J segment lost 8 bases and the V segment lost 5 bases, leaving 11 bases of the junction unmatched. CDR3 sequence: CASSRTGTGTYSPLHF. DNA of the CDR3: TGTGCCAGCAGCCGGACAGGGACCGGAACTTATTCACCCCTCCACTTT.

The rearrangement links TRBV7-6 to TRBJ2-3; 9 bases fit TRBD2. J lost 4 bases, V lost 1 base, and 6 bases had no gene match. The CDR3 sequence is 16 residues long. Germline V gene lookup returns CDR1 SGHVS and CDR2 FNYEAQ. The CDR3 sequence: CASSLGEGGRADTQYF. The CDR3 bases are TGTGCCAGCAGCTTAGGAGAAGGCGGGAGGGCAGATACGCAGTATTTT.

Ten or more counts support this clonotype. This chain connects TRBV10-1 to TRBJ2-7; tentatively, D is TRBD1 (6 bases). In germline, CDR1 is WNHNN, CDR2 SYGVQD (reference sequence). Trimming removed 3 bases from V and 7 bases from J, with 10 bases in between. This CDR3 comprises 12 residues. Written as DNA, the CDR3 is TGCGCCAGCAGTGAACAGGGCGGAGAGCAGTACTTC. Amino acid sequence: CASSEQGGEQYF.

The sample holds many counts of this clonotype. The chain recombines TRBV7-7 with TRBJ2-1, with D perhaps matching TRBD2 (5 bases). V lost 6 bases and J 2 bases, leaving 14 bases between the germline ends. Germline CDR1 is SSHAT and CDR2 is FNYEAQ (reference sequence). This CDR3 region has 15 residues. The CDR3 here is CASSPGRRTYNEQFF. The DNA of the CDR3 is TGTGCCAGCAGTCCCGGACGGAGGACCTACAATGAGCAGTTCTTC.

Worth noting for this clonotype: Germline is not matched at one junction end, which may reflect a read error. V gene TRBV12-3 or TRBV12-4 combines with J gene TRBJ1-5; D is uncertain. This CDR3 has 13 amino acids. CDR3 bases: TGTGCCAGCGGTTTAGCGGCGGGTCAGCCCCAGCATTTT. Amino acids: CASGLAAGQPQHF.

The sample holds many counts of this clonotype. The chain recombines TRBV11-2 with TRBJ2-7, with 8 bases matching TRBD2. CDR3 length: 15 residues. V lost 0 bases and J lost 5; bases outside the gene matches: 6. Germline V CDR1 and CDR2: SGHAT, FQNNGV. The CDR3 reads CASSLEGTSGNEQYF. Here the CDR3 DNA reads TGTGCCAGCAGCTTAGAGGGGACTAGTGGCAACGAGCAGTACTTC.

The sample holds a few counts of this clonotype. The chain links TRBV25-1 to TRBJ2-5, with D perhaps matching TRBD1 or TRBD2 (5 bases each). This CDR3 has 13 amino acids. CDR1 and CDR2 (germline): MGHDK, SYGVNS. The V end was cut by 4 bases, the J end by 3 bases, with 9 bases between. For the CDR3, the DNA is TGTGCCAGCAGTGGGGACGGTGAAGAGACCCAGTACTTC. Its translation: CASSGDGEETQYF.